Listed below are T cell receptor beta chains from one sample, sequenced in a study of beta chain features in type 1 diabetes. Generated by immunoSEQ multiplex PCR, the TCRdb table keeps only in-frame clones and is missing some. The profile shows 200,000 to 250,000 clones, about 71% of them singletons. Sequencing was carried out using naive CD4+ T cells from blood. Receptors were obtained from a young man in good health. The CDR3 runs from the conserved cysteine through the conserved F or W. D genes are given only for firm matches. Some rows have no size entry. The others give once, few or many, or a class for an expanded clone.

size	D	V	J	CDR3	DNA
NA	NA	TRBV4-1	TRBJ2-1	CASSPQKADSYNEQFF	TGCGCCAGCAGCCCACAGAAAGCGGACTCCTACAATGAGCAGTTCTTC
once	NA	TRBV5-1	TRBJ2-1	CASSADRLNEQFF	TGCGCCAGCAGCGCCGACAGGCTGAATGAGCAGTTCTTC
NA	TRBD2	TRBV2	TRBJ2-3	CASMRTSGTIDTQYF	TGTGCCAGCATGCGTACTAGCGGGACGATAGATACGCAGTATTTT
NA	NA	TRBV7-2	TRBJ2-3	CASSLEGRRGTDTQYF	TGTGCCAGCAGCTTAGAAGGGAGGCGTGGCACAGATACGCAGTATTTT
NA	NA	TRBV7-9	TRBJ2-1	CASSAPGPRVGEQFF	TGTGCCAGCAGCGCGCCGGGTCCCCGGGTAGGTGAGCAGTTCTTC
NA	NA	TRBV6-5	TRBJ2-2	CASRVVAGTGELFF	TGTGCCAGCAGGGTCGTCGCGGGCACCGGGGAGCTGTTTTTT
few	NA	TRBV30	TRBJ2-5	CAWSWTSGEGTQYF	TGTGCCTGGAGTTGGACCTCCGGAGAGGGGACCCAGTACTTC
once	TRBD1	TRBV2	TRBJ1-2	CASREGQGAPHGYTF	TGTGCCAGCAGGGAGGGACAGGGAGCCCCACATGGCTACACCTTC
NA	TRBD2	TRBV27	TRBJ2-1	CASSRKAGGFLDEQFF	TGTGCCAGCAGTCGGAAAGCGGGAGGGTTTCTTGATGAGCAGTTCTTC
NA	TRBD2	TRBV30	TRBJ2-7	CAWSVSGGRYEQYF	TGTGCCTGGAGTGTGAGCGGGGGTCGCTACGAGCAGTACTTC
few	TRBD2	TRBV5-1	TRBJ2-1	CASSLAPSGGKNEQFF	TGCGCCAGCAGCTTGGCCCCTAGCGGGGGGAAAAATGAGCAGTTCTTC
NA	NA	TRBV19	TRBJ2-1	CASSTQNEQFF	TGTGCCAGTAGCACCCAGAATGAGCAGTTCTTC
NA	TRBD1	TRBV7-9	TRBJ2-1	CASSRDSYNEQFF	TGTGCCAGCAGCCGGGACAGCTACAATGAGCAGTTCTTC
NA	NA	TRBV30	TRBJ1-3	CAWSVSGNTIYF	TGTGCCTGGAGTGTGAGTGGAAACACCATATATTTT
few	TRBD1	TRBV30	TRBJ2-7	CAWSAGTVDEQYF	TGTGCCTGGAGTGCAGGGACAGTCGACGAGCAGTACTTC
once	NA	TRBV30	TRBJ2-1	CAWSLTPLPYNEQFF	TGTGCCTGGAGTTTGACCCCCCTTCCCTACAATGAGCAGTTCTTC
NA	NA	TRBV30	TRBJ1-4	CAWSYRDGEKLFF	TGTGCCTGGAGTTACCGGGACGGTGAAAAACTGTTTTTT
NA	NA	TRBV2	TRBJ2-3	CASRATLAGQYF	TGTGCCAGCAGGGCGACTTTGGCCGGGCAGTATTTT
NA	NA	TRBV7-2	TRBJ1-2	CASSLVPGDYGYTF	TGTGCCAGCAGCTTAGTTCCGGGGGACTATGGCTACACCTTC
NA	TRBD2	TRBV5-1	TRBJ2-3	CASSSVAGNTDTQYF	TGCGCCAGCAGCTCCGTAGCGGGGAACACAGATACGCAGTATTTT
NA	NA	TRBV7-2	TRBJ2-3	CASRLRVGTDTQYF	TGTGCCAGCCGCCTTAGGGTGGGCACAGATACGCAGTATTTT
NA	NA	TRBV7-9	TRBJ1-5	CASSLGAGPQPQHF	TGTGCCAGCAGCTTAGGGGCAGGGCCTCAGCCCCAGCATTTT
NA	TRBD1	TRBV2	TRBJ2-1	CASSGQGQAYNEQFF	TGTGCCAGCAGTGGACAGGGGCAAGCCTACAATGAGCAGTTCTTC
NA	NA	TRBV2	TRBJ2-7	CASSFGMGYEQYF	TGTGCCAGCAGCTTTGGGATGGGCTACGAGCAGTACTTC
once	NA	TRBV28	TRBJ2-3	CASRSGNTDTQYF	TGTGCCAGCAGATCAGGGAACACAGATACGCAGTATTTT
NA	TRBD1	TRBV7-2	TRBJ2-4	CASSPQGARGNIQYF	TGTGCCAGCAGCCCACAGGGGGCCAGGGGAAACATTCAGTACTTC
NA	TRBD2	TRBV5-4	TRBJ2-7	CASSLGLAGGGEQYF	TGTGCCAGCAGCTTGGGACTAGCGGGAGGGGGTGAGCAGTACTTC
NA	NA	TRBV4-1	TRBJ2-7	CASSQYRDSGYEQYF	TGCGCCAGCAGCCAGTACAGGGACTCCGGGTACGAGCAGTACTTC